The 3 T cell receptor beta chains below come from one sample, sequenced in a study of T cell responses to AZD1222 COVID-19 vaccine. Some clones are missing from TCRdb's copy, which holds only in-frame ones; the method was immunoSEQ multiplex PCR. In the table there are 90,000 to 150,000 clones, 70% to 90% of which are singletons. The source was peripheral blood, collected 28 days after the second AZD1222 dose. These receptors all stem from an adult who received the AZD1222 COVID-19 vaccine.

The rearrangement joins TRBV5-6 to TRBJ1-1, with D unresolved. Germline CDR1 and CDR2: SGHDT and YYEEEE. V lost 4 bases to trimming and J lost 5 bases, with 21 bases between them. This CDR3 comprises 16 residues. The CDR3 here is CASSVLGAGKETEAFF. The CDR3, as DNA: TGTGCCAGCAGCGTACTGGGCGCGGGGAAGGAGACTGAAGCTTTCTTT.

V and J are TRBV5-4 and TRBJ1-4; TRBD1 is a possible D gene (6 bases). In germline, CDR1 is SGHNT, CDR2 YYREEE (reference sequence). The CDR3 extends over 16 amino acids. Trimming shortened V by 0 bases and J by 2 bases, and 11 bases separated the two germline ends. The CDR3 nucleotides read TGTGCCAGCAGCTTGGCTGGGGGGGGCACTAATGAAAAACTGTTTTTT. Encoded protein: CASSLAGGGTNEKLFF. The complete variable domain, with remaining parts taken from reference TRBV5-4 and TRBJ1-4, reads ETGVTQSPTHLIKTRGQQVTLRCSSQSGHNTVSWYQQALGQGPQFIFQYYREEENGRGNFPPRFSGLQFPNYSSELNVNALELDDSALYLCASSLAGGGTNEKLFFGSGTQLSVL.

V and J are TRBV7-3 and TRBJ2-2, with D perhaps TRBD2 (5 bases). The CDR3 runs to 14 residues. Germline lookup yields CDR1 SGHTA and CDR2 FQGTGA. Trimming shortened V by 5 bases and J by 2 bases, and 9 bases separated the two germline ends. The CDR3 spells CASSPTRNTGELFF. Written as DNA, the CDR3 is TGTGCCAGCAGCCCCACTAGAAACACCGGGGAGCTGTTTTTT.